This T cell receptor beta chain was recovered during a study of breast tumors, draining lymph nodes, adjacent tissues. TCRdb re-analysed the multiplex PCR reads in MiXCR, keeping a single row per CDR3 protein. The sample records approximately 210,000 distinct CDR3 sequences, 32% being singletons. Notes on this clonotype: Its antigen is unknown. The conserved final phenylalanine or tryptophan is absent from the CDR3, which likely points to a read error.

From germline, CDR1 is SGHNT and CDR2 YYREEE (reference sequence). CDR3 length: 18 amino acids. The V gene end was trimmed by 4 bases and the J gene end by 3 bases; junction bases not matched to a gene: 12. Notes on the study in general: That most tumor T cells come from lymph nodes remained unproven. Tumor repertoires ranked between lymph nodes and nontumor tissue in diversity, with V and J gene preferences. Compared with basal-like, luminal-like tumors shared significantly more repertoire with nontumor tissue.

Samples came from axillary lymph nodes draining the breast cancer. The gene calls are TRBV5-4 and TRBJ2-5, with 13 positions matching TRBD2. The receptor comes from a female donor with breast cancer. Some clones in this sample may be carry-over from other donors' samples. Sequencing input: axillary lymph node tissue. The CDR3 is CASSAKTSGRAGKETQYY. As DNA, the CDR3 is TGTGCCAGCAGCGCCAAAACTAGCGGGAGGGCCGGTAAAGAGACCCAGTACTAC.